This T cell receptor beta chain was found in a study of blood T cell repertoires in COVID-19. On the study more broadly: The cDNA or gDNA used as material had been derived from T cells, B-cell-depleted T cells, or PBMCs.

The germline V gene has CDR1 LGHDT and CDR2 YNNKEL (reference sequence). The V gene end was trimmed by 6 bases and the J gene end by 7 bases; junction bases not matched to a gene: 11. The CDR3 contains 15 residues. This clone was seen just once. Original processing methods: Using reference gene primer amplification, nucleated cell counts were estimated. Sequencing used immunoSEQ multiplex PCR; TCRdb keeps in-frame clones, though not all of them. The DNA gave D and trimming, while V, J and clone size come from that table. Among under 300,000 clones listed, under 90% were seen once. Source material: peripheral blood. V usage is TRBV3-1 (or the pseudogene TRBV3-2) and J usage is TRBJ1-4; 7 nucleotides agree with TRBD1. The source is a woman aged 35 to 49 who had recovered from COVID-19. This chain's CDR3 is CASRTIQGRSEKLFF. The CDR3 DNA follows: TGTGCCAGCAGGACAATACAGGGGAGGAGTGAAAAACTGTTTTTT.